The 18 T cell receptor beta chains in this list originate from one sample, sequenced in a study of T cell repertoires in cytomegalovirus infection. Their antigens remain unidentified. Via MiXCR, TCRdb re-called the reads, giving one row per CDR3 protein. The sample has about a million distinct CDR3 sequences, approximately 31% seen once. The input for sequencing was cultured CD8+ T cells from PBMCs, taken from culture after CMV antigen stimulation. Every receptor here comes from a human donor in good health (CMV status not recorded). Some clones in this sample may be carry-over from other donors' samples.

The chain joins TRBV7-6 to TRBJ1-1, with D hard to call. From germline, CDR1 is SGHVS and CDR2 FNYEAQ. This CDR3 is built from 17 residues. Trimming removed 0 bases from V and 1 base from J, with 15 bases in between. The CDR3 loop is CASSLAAGPLKNTEAFF. The CDR3 nucleotides read TGTGCCAGCAGCTTAGCGGCGGGTCCCCTGAAGAACACTGAAGCTTTCTTT.

The gene calls are TRBV6-1 and TRBJ2-7; D is unclear. Trimming stripped 2 bases from V and 0 bases from J, with 11 bases between. The CDR3 extends over 15 amino acids. CDR1 is MNHNS, CDR2 SASEGT, per germline. CDR3 bases: TGTGCCAGCAGTGAATCCGGTAAAAGCTCCTACGAGCAGTACTTC. It yields the protein CASSESGKSSYEQYF.

The chain carries TRBV20-1 and TRBJ2-3; D may be TRBD2 (5 bases). The germline gives CDR1 DFQATT, CDR2 SNEGSKA (reference sequence). The CDR3 is 13 amino acids. V gave up 3 bases and J gave up 9 bases, with 16 bases separating them. CDR3 amino acids: CSASPHLGGTQYF. For the CDR3, the DNA is TGCAGTGCTAGCCCCCACCTGGGCGGGACGCAGTATTTT.

The CDR3: CASSPGEGNYEQYV. Written as DNA, the CDR3 is TGTGCCAGCTCACCAGGGGAGGGAAACTACGAGCAGTACGTC. The chain joins TRBV18 to TRBJ2-7; 7 positions match TRBD2. V dropped 2 bases and J dropped 3; count of bases not matched to a gene: 4. This CDR3 is 14 amino acids long. CDR1 and CDR2 (germline): KGHSH, LQKENI.

V usage is TRBV29-1 and J usage is TRBJ2-3; TRBD2 matches 7 bases. With 5 bases clipped from V and 2 bases from J, the junction kept 7 bases outside the gene matches. This CDR3 is built from 14 residues. Per germline, CDR1 SQVTM and CDR2 ANQGSEA. CDR3 DNA sequence: TGCAGCGTTTCGGGACTACTGTCCACAGATACGCAGTATTTT. It is translated as CSVSGLLSTDTQYF.

The rearrangement uses TRBV19 and TRBJ2-1, with TRBD2 matching over 12 bases. Germline V gives CDR1 LNHDA, CDR2 SQIVND (reference sequence). The CDR3 consists of 18 residues. V shed 5 bases, J shed 0 bases, and the junction held 8 bases outside the gene matches. Written as DNA, the CDR3 is TGTGCCAGTAGTCTAGGACTAGCGGGGACTAGCTCCTACAATGAGCAGTTCTTC. This sequence encodes CASSLGLAGTSSYNEQFF.

Regarding this clonotype: One end of the junction fails to match germline, which may point to a read error. The J gene is TRBJ1-1, the V gene TRBV19, with D possibly matching TRBD1 (5 bases). The CDR3 contains 13 residues. Germline V gene sequence: CDR1 LNHDA, CDR2 SQIVND (reference sequence). The CDR3 nucleotides read TGTGTCAGTCGCCCGGGAGGGGTCACTGAAGCTTTCTTT. It translates to CVSRPGGVTEAFF.

This clonotype was detected a few times. The gene calls are TRBV5-1 and TRBJ2-1; 13 positions match TRBD2. Looked up from germline, CDR1 is SGHRS and CDR2 is YFSETQ. The length of the CDR3 is 16 residues. Trimming removed 5 bases from V and 3 bases from J; junction bases left unmatched: 5. This CDR3 reads CASSWTSGGLYNEQFF. DNA for the CDR3: TGCGCCAGCAGTTGGACTAGCGGGGGCCTCTACAATGAGCAGTTCTTC.

This clonotype was observed a single time. The chain uses TRBV28 and TRBJ2-7; D is possibly TRBD2 (7 bases). V was shortened by 3 bases and J by 2 bases, with 26 bases between the two germline ends. CDR1 is MDHEN, CDR2 SYDVKM, per germline. This CDR3 is 19 amino acids long. The CDR3 here is CASSFSSGSGGGYTYEQYV. CDR3 DNA sequence: TGTGCCAGCAGTTTCTCCTCCGGGTCGGGCGGGGGCTATACCTACGAGCAGTACGTC.

Regarding this clonotype: At one end the junction does not follow the germline gene, possibly because of a read error. V is TRBV12-3 or TRBV12-4 and J is TRBJ1-3; the match to TRBD1 covers 8 bases. The CDR3 covers 11 residues. For the CDR3, the DNA is TGTGTCAGCAGTCCCGGGACAGGTAGAAATTTT. Translated: CVSSPGTGRNF.

This clonotype was seen more than once but under ten times. The rearrangement links TRBV6-2 or TRBV6-3 to TRBJ2-7, with D possibly being TRBD1 (6 bases). With 2 bases removed from V and 3 bases from J, the gap between germline ends came to 14 bases. Germline V gives CDR1 MNHEY, CDR2 SVGEGT. The CDR3 spans 15 residues. The CDR3 nucleotides read TGTGCCAGCAGTTACCTTGACAGGCTATTCTACGAGCAGTACGTC. It specifies CASSYLDRLFYEQYV.

This clonotype was seen more than once but under ten times. This chain uses TRBV11-2 with TRBJ1-1; maybe TRBD1 (6 bases). The CDR3 has 15 residues. Trimming shortened V by 5 bases and J by 5 bases, and 18 bases separated the two germline ends. The germline gives CDR1 SGHAT, CDR2 FQNNGV. The chain's CDR3 is CASSPGRGGRTEAFF. The CDR3 bases are TGTGCCAGCAGCCCCGGCCGGGGGGGCCGTACTGAAGCTTTCTTT.

The rearrangement uses TRBV7-9 and TRBJ2-1; D not certain. V was trimmed by 5 bases and J by 6 bases, leaving 8 bases between them. The CDR3 consists of 12 residues. Germline V gene sequence: CDR1 SEHNR, CDR2 FQNEAQ (reference sequence). In DNA, the CDR3 is TGTGCCAGCAGCAGCCATCTCAATGAGCAGTTCTTC. Protein sequence: CASSSHLNEQFF.

In its sample, this clonotype was seen many times. The rearrangement uses TRBV4-1 and TRBJ2-7, with D perhaps matching TRBD1 (7 bases). The V and J ends lost 4 bases and 2 bases respectively, with 21 bases between them. The germline V gene has CDR1 MGHRA and CDR2 YSYEKL. The CDR3 is 17 amino acids. Written as DNA, the CDR3 is TGCGCCAGCAGCCCCTCTGGCGGGGACAGACCAGCCTACGAGCAGTACGTC. This codes for CASSPSGGDRPAYEQYV.

This clonotype has a count of ten or more. The V call is TRBV6-1, the J call TRBJ2-3, with D perhaps TRBD1 (6 bases). This CDR3 has 15 residues. The V end lost 2 bases, the J end lost 2 bases, and 11 bases lay between the germline ends. Germline-derived CDR1 and CDR2 are MNHNS and SASEGT. This CDR3 reads CASSESGAPTDTQYF. In DNA, the CDR3 is TGTGCCAGCAGTGAATCAGGGGCGCCCACAGATACGCAGTATTTT.

The sample holds a few counts of this clonotype. This chain links TRBV7-9 with TRBJ2-7; a weak D match, TRBD1 (6 bases). Deletions cut 5 bases from V and 5 bases from J, with 13 bases between. Germline CDR1 is SEHNR and CDR2 is FQNEAQ (reference sequence). CDR3 length: 13 amino acids. CDR3 in DNA: TGTGCCAGCAGCACCACAGGGAGTCACGAGCAGTACTTC. Its translation: CASSTTGSHEQYF.

In its sample, this clonotype was seen many times. This may arise from a read error, as a much more abundant clone is one base away. The chain joins TRBV7-9 to TRBJ1-1; 7 nucleotides align to TRBD1. Germline CDR1 and CDR2: SEHNR and FQNEAQ (reference sequence). The CDR3 is 13 residues long. Losses at the gene ends were 4 bases for V and 1 base for J; bases not matched to a gene: 0. Here the CDR3 reads CASSWTGNTEAFF. As DNA, the CDR3 is TGTGCCAGCAGCTGGACAGGGAACACTGAAGCTTTCTTT.

This clonotype was counted ten times or more. The chain links TRBV7-2 to TRBJ2-7; 10 nucleotides match TRBD2. The junction had 3 bases not matched to a gene; V was cut back by 5 bases and J by 2 bases. This CDR3 is built from 14 residues. Germline CDR1 is SGHTA and CDR2 is FQGNSA. CDR3 residues: CASSLGLAAYEQYV. The DNA for the CDR3 is TGTGCCAGCAGCCTCGGACTAGCGGCCTACGAGCAGTACGTC.